What follows describes a single TCR beta chain. This clone was seen a single time. The specificity of this receptor is unknown. Per-base qualities were not stored, and no clone one base away is much larger. The data were obtained in a study of OX40 agonist ivuxolimab in advanced cancers. Regarding the complete study: Ivuxolimab was a fully human IgG2 agonistic monoclonal antibody targeting the costimulatory receptor OX40 (CD134). Intravenous ivuxolimab was administered to patients every 2 weeks at six dose levels: 0.01, 0.1, 0.3, 1.5, 3 and 10 mg/kg. Among the 50 to 55 dose-escalation patients, about 20 had hepatocellular carcinoma, some 15 melanoma, 9 renal cell carcinoma and 9 head and neck cancer. In the dose-escalation cohort, more than 75% of patients were male, and the mean age was approximately 55 years, with a range of about 23 to 90. Patients were allowed to have had prior anti-PD-1, anti-PD-L1 or anti-CTLA-4 therapy, and approximately 40% of the dose-escalation patients had been treated with checkpoint inhibitors. Three dose-escalation patients achieved partial responses, one with hepatocellular carcinoma and two with cutaneous melanoma. Peripheral TCRbeta sequencing was intended to test whether TCR sequence diversity was altered and clonal T-cell expansion was caused by ivuxolimab. The paper describes the monotherapy dose-escalation part (N ≈ 51 patients) of the phase I trial of ivuxolimab. Overall study outcomes, separate from this receptor: After ivuxolimab, more expanded clones were found on average in CD8+ T cells than in CD4+ T cells. In partial responders in the 0.1-3.0 mg/kg groups, normalized peripheral clonal expansion was found to be among the lowest, especially among CD8+ T cells. At doses of 0.1 to 3.0 mg/kg, clonal expansion of both CD4+ and CD8+ blood T cells was observed from baseline to week 6. Low levels of normalized T-cell clonal expansion were also shown by some nonresponding patients. Antigen specificity was not determined for the clonally expanded peripheral T cells.

The germline V gene gives CDR1 as MDHEN and CDR2 as SYDVKM. Trimming takes 5 bases off V and 10 bases off J; junction bases not matched to a gene: 7. The CDR3, cysteine through phenylalanine, is 13 amino acids long. The CDR3 DNA has 39 bases and is translated from base 1. Patients with autoimmune disease history or receiving systemic immunosuppression were excluded from the trial. In every dose cohort, peripheral blood was drawn for TCR sequencing at baseline, cycle 4 day 1, and cycle 7 day 1. The samples were drawn from a first-in-human, open-label, multicenter phase I dose-escalation trial of ivuxolimab. Adults with locally advanced or metastatic head and neck squamous cell, hepatocellular, melanoma or renal cell carcinoma were enrolled in the trial. Before TCR sequencing, CD4+ T cells and CD8+ T cells from peripheral blood were sorted into separate populations. Genomic DNA was extracted from sorted cells for sequencing of the TCRbeta CDR3 region. The immunoSEQ Assay was used to sequence the TCRbeta CDR3 regions. TCRdb stores this immuneACCESS table with in-frame sequences only. Part of the clones is absent; in the studies checked, under half of the shortfall reflects unresolved V genes, and no reason is known for the rest. For this sample the table gives tens of thousands of clones, of which around 90% were detected only once. 3.8% of the sample is in the top ten clones.

The rearranged chain carries TRBV28 and TRBJ2-1; a stretch of 8 junction bases matches TRBD2. This TCR was recovered from an adult with an advanced solid tumor such as melanoma, head and neck, liver or kidney cancer. Here the sequenced sample was CD4+ or CD8+ T cells sorted from blood, taken in a trial of the OX40 agonist ivuxolimab. The DNA reads as follows: TGTGCCAGCAGTACAATTAGACTAGCGGAGCAGTTCTTC. Its protein product is CASSTIRLAEQFF.